This TCR beta chain came from a study of shared clonotypes between healthy human individuals. Across the whole study: A couple of female and a few male donors aged 18 to 49 were enrolled. Study-wide results and caveats: Donor clonotype sharing was expected to depend on sequencing depth.

The CDR3 has 16 residues. Germline CDR1 reads SGHTA; CDR2 reads FQGNSA. The V and J ends lost 5 bases and 5 bases respectively, with 18 bases between them. Data came from immunoSEQ multiplex PCR; TCRdb stores just in-frame clones and leaves some out. The sample yields approximately 700,000 clones, around 73% seen once. A note on this clone: Its specificity is unknown.

All participating donors were Caucasian adults from Nashville, Tennessee. Sample: memory CD4+ T cells sorted from blood. Subset noted: CD45RA-negative fraction. The receptor was derived from a woman aged 25 to 39 in good health. This chain links TRBV7-2 with TRBJ2-2; no reliable D call. In nucleotides, the CDR3 is TGTGCCAGCAGCCCCAACGTACTCGTCTCGACCGGGGAGCTGTTTTTT. Protein sequence: CASSPNVLVSTGELFF.